The 25 T cell receptor beta chains reported below all come from one sample, sequenced in a study of cytomegalovirus exposure and HLA in healthy donors listed by TCRdb under 2017. Libraries were made using the immunoSEQ multiplex PCR assay. For the multiplex PCR, a mixture combining 60 forward primers for TCR Vbeta segments and 13 reverse primers for TCR Jbeta segments was used. Imported from immuneACCESS, the table was reduced by TCRdb to in-frame sequences with V and J called. These copies leave out some clones; in studies compared against another copy, an unresolved V gene accounts for under half, and the cause of the remainder is not known. The sample profile shows about 88,000 clones; over 70% of them were found once. The ten largest clones take up roughly 4.5% of the sample. Material: PBMCs. The source of these receptors is a woman in her forties in good health and CMV-seronegative.

This clone was recorded a few times. This CDR3 reads CASSYGQGITEAFF. The CDR3 coding sequence is TGCGCCAGCAGCTACGGACAGGGAATCACTGAAGCTTTCTTT. The chain combines TRBV5-1 with TRBJ1-1; 8 bases line up with TRBD1. J was trimmed by 4 bases and V by 3 bases; bases with no gene match: 5. Germline V lookup: CDR1 SGHRS, CDR2 YFSETQ. The CDR3 runs 14 residues.

The V call is TRBV19, the J call TRBJ1-5; 8 bases agree with TRBD1. V lost 7 bases, J lost 5 bases, and 7 bases stayed unmatched. The V gene's germline CDR1 is LNHDA and CDR2 SQIVND (reference sequence). This CDR3 has 14 amino acids. Here the CDR3 reads CASTNRGGHQPQHF. The CDR3 DNA sequence: TGTGCCAGTACTAACAGGGGGGGACATCAGCCCCAGCATTTT.

The chain uses TRBV5-6 and TRBJ2-1, with 7 bases lining up with TRBD1. Trimming at V came to 3 bases and at J to 7 bases, leaving 10 bases not matched to a gene. CDR1 and CDR2 from the germline V gene are SGHDT and YYEEEE. CDR3 length: 15 amino acids. The CDR3 bases are TGTGCCAGCAGCTCCTACTTGACAGGGTTGAATGAGCAGTTCTTC. This encodes CASSSYLTGLNEQFF.

This chain uses TRBV4-1 with TRBJ1-5, with D perhaps matching TRBD1 (6 bases). The CDR3 has 14 amino acids. The germline V gene has CDR1 MGHRA and CDR2 YSYEKL. V was clipped by 0 bases and J by 7 bases, with 10 bases between them. The CDR3 protein is CASSQDRGAQPQHF. In DNA, the CDR3 is TGCGCCAGCAGCCAAGATCGGGGGGCCCAGCCCCAGCATTTT.

This sequence joins TRBV7-2 and TRBJ1-1; 7 positions agree with TRBD1. V shed 6 bases, J shed 1 base, and the junction held 11 bases outside the gene matches. Germline-derived CDR1 and CDR2 are SGHTA and FQGNSA. The CDR3 consists of 16 residues. CDR3 amino acids: CASSYPQGTSNTEAFF. As DNA, the CDR3 is TGTGCCAGCAGTTACCCACAGGGGACTTCGAACACTGAAGCTTTCTTT.

V and J are TRBV5-1 and TRBJ2-3; 9 nucleotides line up with TRBD2. With 1 base clipped from V and 4 bases from J, the junction kept 4 bases outside the gene matches. The CDR3 is 15 residues long. CDR1 and CDR2 (germline): SGHRS, YFSETQ. The CDR3 loop is CASSLLTSGSDTQYF. In nucleotides, the CDR3 is TGCGCCAGCAGCTTGCTGACTAGCGGCTCAGATACGCAGTATTTT.

The chain has TRBV6-5 and TRBJ2-7; 10 positions agree with TRBD1. The V and J ends lost 1 base and 3 bases, in that order; junction bases with no gene match: 3. Looked up from germline, CDR1 is MNHEY and CDR2 is SVGAGI. The CDR3 has 15 amino acids. DNA of the CDR3: TGTGCCAGCAGTTACTTTCGGACAGGGGGCTACGAGCAGTACTTC. Translation gives CASSYFRTGGYEQYF.

This clone occurred once. CDR3 residues: CASSYTLGGSYEQYF. CDR3 sequence (DNA): TGTGCCAGCAGCTACACTCTCGGCGGATCCTACGAGCAGTACTTC. V is TRBV7-8 and J is TRBJ2-7; unclear D gene. The CDR3 contains 15 residues. Trimming stripped 4 bases from V and 1 base from J, with 14 bases between. Looked up from germline, CDR1 is SGHVS and CDR2 is FQNEAQ.

This clone has more than one count but fewer than ten. The chain carries TRBV5-1 and TRBJ2-2; D is perhaps TRBD1 (6 bases). Trimming removed 6 bases from V and 7 bases from J, with 13 bases in between. This CDR3 is 13 amino acids long. Per germline, CDR1 SGHRS and CDR2 YFSETQ. CDR3 sequence reads: CASNRDGDGELFF. CDR3 bases: TGCGCCAGCAACAGGGACGGGGACGGGGAGCTGTTTTTT.

The CDR3 loop is CASSQDNQAPSTDTQYF. The CDR3 coding sequence is TGCGCCAGCAGCCAAGATAACCAGGCCCCTAGCACAGATACGCAGTATTTT. This sequence joins TRBV4-3 and TRBJ2-3; no clear D. Germline CDR1 and CDR2: LGHNA and YSLEER. Trimming removed 0 bases from V and 0 bases from J, with 13 bases in between. This CDR3 contains 17 residues.

CDR3 region: CAIGVRGARFSGYTF. The CDR3 region has the DNA TGTGCCATCGGGGTCCGGGGGGCGCGTTTTAGTGGCTACACCTTC. The chain is built from TRBV10-3 and TRBJ1-2, with a possible D match to TRBD1 (6 bases). The CDR3 covers 15 residues. Trimming took 8 bases from V and 7 from J, leaving 23 bases between them. Germline V gene data show CDR1 as ENHRY and CDR2 as SYGVKD.

Comments on this clone: No conserved phenylalanine or tryptophan is present at the end of the CDR3, so a read error is the likely explanation. The chain combines TRBV6-5 with TRBJ1-2, with a possible D match to TRBD1 (5 bases). Germline V gene sequence: CDR1 MNHEY, CDR2 SVGAGI. The CDR3 extends over 13 amino acids. The V gene lost 4 bases and the J gene lost 4 bases, with 10 bases spanning the gap. The CDR3 sequence: CASSSSGIYGYTL. CDR3 nucleotides: TGTGCCAGCAGTTCTTCAGGGATCTATGGCTACACCCTC.

V and J are TRBV30 and TRBJ1-1, with a weak D call TRBD1 (5 bases). Per the germline V gene, CDR1 is GTSNPN and CDR2 is SVGIG (reference sequence). This CDR3 contains 17 residues. V dropped 1 base and J dropped 0 bases, with 18 bases sitting between them. The CDR3 is CAWSEAGIGSLNTEAFF. Here the CDR3 DNA reads TGTGCCTGGAGTGAAGCAGGGATCGGCAGTTTGAACACTGAAGCTTTCTTT.

In this sample, this clone turned up a few times. V is TRBV20-1 and J is TRBJ2-5; D ambiguous. This CDR3 region has 11 residues. V shed 3 bases and J shed 2 bases, with 4 bases lying between them. The germline gives CDR1 DFQATT, CDR2 SNEGSKA (reference sequence). The CDR3 bases are TGCAGTGCTAGGTCTCAAGAGACCCAGTACTTC. This encodes CSARSQETQYF.

The J gene is TRBJ1-4, the V gene TRBV5-6; 8 bases fit TRBD1. The trim removed 1 base at V and 6 bases at J, leaving 14 bases unmatched. Germline V gene lookup returns CDR1 SGHDT and CDR2 YYEEEE. This CDR3 has 18 amino acids. In nucleotides, the CDR3 is TGTGCCAGCAGCTTGCGGACAGGGCCTAGAGTCGGGGATGAAAAACTGTTTTTT. Protein sequence: CASSLRTGPRVGDEKLFF.

The chain recombines TRBV5-1 with TRBJ1-1; D is ambiguous. The CDR3 consists of 15 residues. Germline CDR1 is SGHRS and CDR2 is YFSETQ. V lost 2 bases and J lost 0, with 11 bases in between. CDR3 nucleotide sequence: TGCGCCAGCAGCTTAGAAGTTTCGGTGAACACTGAAGCTTTCTTT. It is translated as CASSLEVSVNTEAFF.

A word on this clone: The CDR3 does not close with the conserved phenylalanine or tryptophan, likely indicating a read error. The chain employs TRBV29-1 and TRBJ1-1; D is uncertain. Germline V lookup: CDR1 SQVTM, CDR2 ANQGSEA. The CDR3 covers 12 residues. Trimming took 3 bases from V and 2 from J, leaving 7 bases between them. Here the CDR3 reads CSVEEGNTEAFV. The CDR3 coding sequence is TGCAGCGTTGAGGAGGGCAACACTGAAGCTTTCGTT.

The chain has TRBV27 and TRBJ2-7; TRBD2 might be the D (5 bases). The CDR3 runs to 13 residues. CDR1 is MNHEY, CDR2 SMNVEV, per germline (reference sequence). Trimming cost V 2 bases and J 3 bases, with 8 bases left between them. The CDR3: CASSLTGVYEQYF. In DNA form, the CDR3 reads TGTGCCAGCAGTTTAACCGGGGTCTACGAGCAGTACTTC.

This rearrangement joins TRBV10-3 to TRBJ1-1; a possible D gene is TRBD1 (5 bases). Trimming removed 6 bases at V and 2 bases at J, with 10 bases between. CDR1 is ENHRY and CDR2 is SYGVKD in the germline V gene. The CDR3 has 13 amino acids. The CDR3 here is CAISSGINTEAFF. For the CDR3, the DNA is TGTGCCATCAGCTCAGGGATAAACACTGAAGCTTTCTTT.

The genes are TRBV5-6 and TRBJ1-1; no clear D. Germline V CDR1 and CDR2: SGHDT, YYEEEE. The CDR3 spans 13 residues. Between the trimmed V and J ends, which lost 0 bases and 10 bases, there was a span of 13 bases. The CDR3: CASSLGEGRVAFF. CDR3 in DNA: TGTGCCAGCAGCTTGGGGGAGGGCCGGGTAGCTTTCTTT.

The chain couples TRBV30 to TRBJ1-5; the match to TRBD1 covers 8 bases. CDR1 is GTSNPN, CDR2 SVGIG, per germline (reference sequence). Trimming at V came to 1 base and at J to 2 bases, leaving 1 base not matched to a gene. The CDR3 loop spans 14 amino acids. The DNA for the CDR3 is TGTGCCTGGAGTGCGGGACAGGGCAATCAGCCCCAGCATTTT. Encoded protein: CAWSAGQGNQPQHF.

This chain links TRBV11-2 with TRBJ1-5; D perhaps matches TRBD1 (5 bases). In germline, CDR1 is SGHAT, CDR2 FQNNGV. The CDR3 totals 15 residues. V lost 0 bases, J lost 4 bases, and 10 bases lay in between. The CDR3 bases are TGTGCCAGCAGCTTAGAAAGGGGTAGGAATCAGCCCCAGCATTTT. Its translation is CASSLERGRNQPQHF.

This clone was seen only once. The CDR3 nucleotides read TGTGCCAGCTCACCACAGCTGAATGAGCAGTTCTTC. Amino acid sequence: CASSPQLNEQFF. The chain recombines TRBV18 with TRBJ2-1; no clear D. The germline V gene has CDR1 KGHSH and CDR2 LQKENI. V was shortened by 1 base and J by 7 bases, with 5 bases between the two germline ends. The CDR3 loop spans 12 amino acids.

This clone appeared a few times. The rearrangement joins TRBV11-1 to TRBJ1-1; D ambiguous. Germline V gene sequence: CDR1 SGHAT, CDR2 FQDESV (reference sequence). Trimming cost V 9 bases and J 0 bases, with 11 bases left between them. This CDR3 region has 13 residues. The CDR3 region is CASSPQVNTEAFF. Written as DNA, the CDR3 is TGTGCCAGTTCACCTCAGGTGAACACTGAAGCTTTCTTT. Based on the CDR3 plus reference TRBV11-1 and TRBJ1-1, the full variable domain is EAEVAQSPRYKITEKSQAVAFWCDPISGHATLYWYRQILGQGPELLVQFQDESVVDDSQLPKDRFSAERLKGVDSTLKIQPAELGDSAMYLCASSPQVNTEAFFGQGTRLTVV.

This clone has more than one count but fewer than ten. The chain is built from TRBV6-6 and TRBJ1-1, with TRBD1 matching over 7 bases. This CDR3 is built from 14 residues. Germline CDR1 MNHNY, CDR2 SVGAGI (reference sequence). The V and J ends lost 0 bases and 7 bases, in that order; junction bases with no gene match: 5. The CDR3 here is CASSYSDRLVEAFF. The CDR3 coding sequence is TGTGCCAGCAGTTACTCGGACAGGTTGGTTGAAGCTTTCTTT.